Presented here are 21 T cell receptor beta chains from one specimen sequenced in a study of T cells after yellow fever vaccination. Using its own MiXCR run on the 5' RACE reads, TCRdb lists one record per CDR3 protein. This sample yields 300,000 or so distinct CDR3 sequences, of which around 3.9% are seen a single time; approximately 24% belongs to the top ten. The material was PBMCs, obtained 5 days after the yellow fever booster vaccination. These receptors all come from a man younger than 30 who received the YFV17D yellow fever vaccine.

This clonotype was detected ten times or more. The rearrangement links TRBV25-1 to TRBJ2-2, with D possibly being TRBD1 (6 bases). V lost 6 bases to trimming and J lost 1 base, with 15 bases between them. From germline, CDR1 is MGHDK and CDR2 SYGVNS. The length of the CDR3 is 16 residues. CDR3 sequence: CASRKPGHMNTGELFF. CDR3 bases: TGTGCCAGCAGAAAACCGGGACACATGAACACCGGGGAGCTGTTTTTT. Full variable domain (missing parts from reference TRBV25-1 and TRBJ2-2): EADIYQTPRYLVIGTGKKITLECSQTMGHDKMYWYQQDPGMELHLIHYSYGVNSTEKGDLSSESTVSRIRTEHFPLTLESARPSHTSQYLCASRKPGHMNTGELFFGEGSRLTVL.

At least ten counts were recorded for this clonotype. The chain employs TRBV6-5 and TRBJ2-7, with D possibly being TRBD2 (6 bases). Between the trimmed V and J ends, which lost 4 bases and 6 bases, there was a span of 13 bases. This CDR3 contains 13 residues. CDR1 is MNHEY, CDR2 SVGAGI, per germline. Here the CDR3 reads CASSLGQGGEQYV. The CDR3 nucleotides read TGTGCCAGCAGTTTAGGTCAGGGAGGCGAGCAGTACGTC.

The chain uses TRBV11-1 and TRBJ2-6; 9 nucleotides line up with TRBD1. Germline V gene data show CDR1 as SGHAT and CDR2 as FQDESV (reference sequence). Trimming cost V 1 base and J 12 bases; bases outside gene matches: 13. The CDR3 sequence is 17 residues long. CDR3 sequence reads: CASSLVLSGTGLTVLTF. The CDR3 nucleotides read TGTGCCAGCAGCTTAGTACTCTCCGGGACAGGGCTAACCGTCCTGACTTTC.

The chain is built from TRBV20-1 and TRBJ1-2; no reliable D call. Germline CDR1 and CDR2: DFQATT and SNEGSKA (reference sequence). The CDR3 sequence is 11 residues long. Trimming left V 0 bases short and J 5 bases short, with 4 bases between. In nucleotides, the CDR3 is TGCAGTGCTAGAGATCCGTATGGCTACACCTTC. As protein: CSARDPYGYTF.

In its sample, this clonotype was seen a few times. V is TRBV12-3 or TRBV12-4 and J is TRBJ1-2, with a tentative D call TRBD1 (5 bases). The CDR3 covers 12 residues. Trimming stripped 4 bases from V and 8 bases from J, with 11 bases between. CDR3 residues: CASSYRLGGYTF. As DNA, the CDR3 is TGTGCCAGCAGTTACAGGCTTGGGGGCTACACCTTC.

This clonotype was picked up a small number of times. CDR3 sequence reads: CASSLDLAGGSETQYF. In DNA, the CDR3 is TGTGCCAGCAGCTTAGATCTCGCGGGGGGTTCGGAGACCCAGTACTTC. The genes are TRBV7-9 and TRBJ2-5; 8 nucleotides match TRBD2. The junction had 9 bases not matched to a gene; V was cut back by 1 base and J by 5 bases. The germline CDR1 and CDR2 sequences are SEHNR and FQNEAQ (reference sequence). CDR3 length equals 16 residues.

V gene TRBV7-8 combines with J gene TRBJ2-5; TRBD2 aligns across 9 bases. Trimming cost V 2 bases and J 7 bases; bases outside gene matches: 5. Germline V gene lookup returns CDR1 SGHVS and CDR2 FQNEAQ. This CDR3 region has 14 residues. In DNA form, the CDR3 reads TGTGCCAGCAGCTTACTAGCGGGGTTCGGGACCCAGTACTTC. Translation: CASSLLAGFGTQYF.

V gene TRBV4-1 combines with J gene TRBJ1-5; D remains ambiguous. The CDR3 sequence is 16 residues long. V shed 1 base and J shed 1 base, with 11 bases lying between them. Looked up from germline, CDR1 is MGHRA and CDR2 is YSYEKL. CDR3 amino acids: CASSQGRGRSNQPQHF. The DNA for the CDR3 is TGCGCCAGCAGCCAAGGTAGAGGGAGAAGCAATCAGCCCCAGCATTTT.

This chain uses TRBV5-1 with TRBJ2-1; TRBD2 is a possible D gene (5 bases). The V end was cut by 1 base, the J end by 0 bases, with 8 bases between. The CDR3 loop spans 15 amino acids. The germline gives CDR1 SGHRS, CDR2 YFSETQ. Here the CDR3 reads CASSLMRVSYNEQFF. CDR3 coding DNA: TGCGCCAGCAGCTTGATGAGGGTCTCCTACAATGAGCAGTTCTTC.

This clonotype was seen repeatedly, ten times or more. The V and J genes are TRBV20-1 and TRBJ1-5; D not resolved. There are 14 residues in the CDR3. The germline CDR1 and CDR2 sequences are DFQATT and SNEGSKA (reference sequence). V was pared by 0 bases and J by 3 bases, with 9 bases between. The DNA of the CDR3 is TGCAGTGCTAGAGATCCGGGGTTCAATCAGCCCCAGCATTTT. Its translation: CSARDPGFNQPQHF.

V usage is TRBV14 and J usage is TRBJ2-7, with 7 positions matching TRBD2. Looked up from germline, CDR1 is SGHDN and CDR2 is FVKESK. This CDR3 region has 16 residues. V gave up 4 bases and J gave up 0 bases; unmatched junction bases: 9. CDR3 nucleotide sequence: TGTGCCAGCAGCCCAGAGGGAGGGGTTAGCTCCTACGAGCAGTACTTC. It yields the protein CASSPEGGVSSYEQYF.

This clonotype turned up a few times. V and J are TRBV4-3 and TRBJ1-4; D is possibly TRBD1 (6 bases). Germline values: CDR1 LGHNA, CDR2 YSLEER. Trimming took 4 bases from V and 0 from J, leaving 12 bases between them. The CDR3 spans 16 residues. Here the CDR3 reads CASSPYGQTTNEKLFF. CDR3 bases: TGCGCCAGCAGCCCCTACGGACAGACAACTAATGAAAAACTGTTTTTT.

This clonotype came up a few times. The genes are TRBV7-9 and TRBJ1-6; D possibly corresponds to TRBD1 (5 bases). The CDR3 extends over 14 amino acids. Germline V gives CDR1 SEHNR, CDR2 FQNEAQ (reference sequence). V lost 4 bases and J lost 6, with 10 bases in between. CDR3 DNA: TGTGCCAGCAGCTACGGGACCCTTAATTCACCCCTCCACTTT. It encodes CASSYGTLNSPLHF.

Ten or more counts support this clonotype. This rearrangement joins TRBV4-1 to TRBJ1-6; D ambiguous. The germline gives CDR1 MGHRA, CDR2 YSYEKL. V was shortened by 2 bases and J by 10 bases, with 6 bases between the two germline ends. The CDR3 covers 12 residues. The chain's CDR3 is CASSQYSSPLHF. The CDR3 DNA is TGCGCCAGCAGCCAATATTCCTCACCCCTCCACTTT.

The CDR3 sequence: CATSSDRGNTEAFF. The CDR3 DNA follows: TGTGCCACCAGCAGCGACAGGGGGAACACTGAAGCTTTCTTT. The rearrangement uses TRBV15 and TRBJ1-1; 8 bases are shared with TRBD1. CDR1 LNHNV and CDR2 YYDKDF come from the germline V gene (reference sequence). Trimming took 3 bases from V and 1 from J; bases not matched to a gene: 1. The CDR3 has 14 amino acids.

This clonotype showed up just a few times. The rearrangement joins TRBV7-9 to TRBJ2-3; no clear D. CDR1 and CDR2 (germline): SEHNR, FQNEAQ (reference sequence). CDR3 length: 14 residues. Trimming removed 4 bases from V and 5 bases from J, with 13 bases in between. DNA for the CDR3: TGTGCCAGCAGCTCCCTCCCCCGTCAAGATACGCAGTATTTT. Protein sequence: CASSSLPRQDTQYF.

The V gene is TRBV27, the J gene TRBJ2-7; a possible D gene is TRBD1 (5 bases). With 1 base removed from V and 5 bases from J, the gap between germline ends came to 15 bases. This CDR3 is 15 amino acids long. Germline V gene data show CDR1 as MNHEY and CDR2 as SMNVEV (reference sequence). In DNA form, the CDR3 reads TGTGCCAGCAGTTTATGGGGCAGGGTGGCCCACGAGCAGTACTTC. Protein product: CASSLWGRVAHEQYF.

This clonotype was detected only a few times. The chain is built from TRBV5-1 and TRBJ2-3, with D maybe TRBD1 (5 bases). Trimming cost V 4 bases and J 2 bases, with 14 bases left between them. CDR1 SGHRS and CDR2 YFSETQ come from the germline V gene. The CDR3 runs to 15 residues. The CDR3 bases are TGCGCCAGCAGCGGCGACAGCATTGCCACAGATACGCAGTATTTT. It specifies CASSGDSIATDTQYF. The full variable domain, rest sourced from reference TRBV5-1 and TRBJ2-3, is KAGVTQTPRYLIKTRGQQVTLSCSPISGHRSVSWYQQTPGQGLQFLFEYFSETQRNKGNFPGRFSGRQFSNSRSEMNVSTLELGDSALYLCASSGDSIATDTQYFGPGTRLTVL.

In its sample, this clonotype was seen a few times. This CDR3 reads CATSEDRLSYEQYV. The DNA for the CDR3 is TGTGCCACCAGCGAGGACAGGCTCTCCTACGAGCAGTACGTC. This chain uses TRBV15 with TRBJ2-7; 7 positions match TRBD1. The ends lost 5 bases at V and 0 bases at J; junction bases unmatched: 4. The CDR3 consists of 14 residues. Looked up from germline, CDR1 is LNHNV and CDR2 is YYDKDF (reference sequence).

This clonotype was found many times. V gene TRBV29-1 combines with J gene TRBJ2-7, with D perhaps matching TRBD1 or TRBD2 (8 bases each). The CDR3 consists of 16 residues. Germline V lookup: CDR1 SQVTM, CDR2 ANQGSEA. V lost 5 bases and J lost 2, with 22 bases in between. The CDR3 DNA is TGCAGCGTTCAGTTTCGGACAGGGACTAGAACCTACGAGCAGTACTTC. Translating it yields CSVQFRTGTRTYEQYF.

This clonotype was counted a few times. The chain joins TRBV6-2 or TRBV6-3 to TRBJ2-6, with D tentatively TRBD1 or TRBD2 (5 bases each). Germline V gene lookup returns CDR1 MNHEY and CDR2 SVGEGT. V was shortened by 2 bases and J by 4 bases, with 12 bases between the two germline ends. This CDR3 contains 16 residues. In DNA, the CDR3 is TGTGCCAGCAGTTACGACGGGGCGCGGGGGGCCAACGTCCTGACTTTC. It translates to CASSYDGARGANVLTF.